This TCR beta chain was identified during a study of a mutant IDH1 vaccine in newly diagnosed glioma. Overall study: Vaccine administration was initiated 4-6 weeks following radiotherapy alone, or with temozolomide cycles. Averaging roughly 40 years of age, treated patients were roughly 60% male and about 38% female. Patients arrived already treated with radiotherapy, temozolomide, or both, most having had both.

Profiling relied on immunoSEQ multiplex PCR, and the TCRdb table lists in-frame clones only, not all of them. Of around 26,000 clones listed, roughly 82% are singletons. Indicated time point: week 47, end of study. Topical imiquimod accompanied each vaccine dose, which consisted of 300 ug of mutant IDH1 20-mer peptide. New astrocytomas of WHO grade 3 or 4 that were IDH1-mutant and ATRX-lost were found in the donors. The V end was cut by 1 base, the J end by 2 bases, with 10 bases between. The CDR3 is 15 amino acids. The germline V gene has CDR1 LGHNA and CDR2 YSLEER. On this clone itself: Its specificity is not known.

The V gene is TRBV4-3, the J gene TRBJ2-3; tentative D call: TRBD1 (6 bases). Source: PBMCs, taken from a glioma patient whose treatment included an IDH1 peptide vaccine. This receptor was taken from a man aged 35 to 55 with glioma. Some clones in this sample may be carry-over from other donors' samples. The CDR3 reads CASSQGRGNTDTQYF. The CDR3 DNA follows: TGCGCCAGCAGCCAAGGAAGGGGGAACACAGATACGCAGTATTTT.